A selection of T cell receptor beta chains follows, all from one sample in a study of cytomegalovirus exposure and HLA in healthy donors. Profiling relied on immunoSEQ multiplex PCR, and the TCRdb table lists in-frame clones only, not all of them. The sample table sets out 150,000 to 200,000 clones. Sequencing was performed on PBMCs. These receptors all stem from a woman between 18 and 30 years old in good health and CMV-seropositive. Both conserved end residues are part of each CDR3. The order of the fields is J gene, D gene, V gene, CDR3 DNA, CDR3 protein. The D gene is left open where the match is weak.

TRBJ1-6 | NA | TRBV7-8 | TGTGCCAGCAGCTTAGTTAGGGACGGGGGTAATTCACCCCTCCACTTT | CASSLVRDGGNSPLHF
TRBJ2-2 | NA | TRBV27 | TGTGCCAGCAGTACCCATCGAGGATCCGGGGAGCTGTTTTTT | CASSTHRGSGELFF
TRBJ1-6 | TRBD1 | TRBV7-2 | TGTGCCAGCAGCTTGCAGGGGGGCTCCTATAATTCACCCCTCCACTTT | CASSLQGGSYNSPLHF
TRBJ1-2 | NA | TRBV19 | TGTGCCAGCGGAGGAGGAGTTTATGGCTACACCTTC | CASGGGVYGYTF
TRBJ2-6 | TRBD1 | TRBV30 | TGTGCCTGGACGCCCGGGACAGGGTTAGCTGGGGCCAACGTCCTGACTTTC | CAWTPGTGLAGANVLTF
TRBJ1-2 | TRBD1 | TRBV6-1 | TGTGCCAGCAGTTCGGACAGGGGGGACTATGGCTACACCTTC | CASSSDRGDYGYTF
TRBJ1-6 | NA | TRBV6-6 | TGTGCCAGCAGTTACTCTGCGGCGGGGTATTCACCCCTCCACTTT | CASSYSAAGYSPLHF
TRBJ2-3 | TRBD2 | TRBV4-2 | TGTGCCAGCAGCCAACTAGCGGGGGGGCCAGATACGCAGTATTTT | CASSQLAGGPDTQYF
TRBJ2-2 | TRBD2 | TRBV6-1 | TGTGCCAGCAGTGTAACTAGCGGTGACACCGGGGAGCTGTTTTTT | CASSVTSGDTGELFF
TRBJ2-3 | NA | TRBV4-1 | TGCGCCAGCAGGCGGGACTCAGATACGCAGTATTTT | CASRRDSDTQYF
TRBJ1-1 | NA | TRBV6-1 | TGTGCCAGCAGTGAACAGGGTAGCACTGAAGCTTTCTTT | CASSEQGSTEAFF
TRBJ1-3 | NA | TRBV5-1 | TGCGCCAGCAGCCCCTACGACTCTGGAAACACCATATATTTT | CASSPYDSGNTIYF
TRBJ2-7 | NA | TRBV5-4 | TGTGCCAGCAGCTCTAATGAAGGGACGGAGGGAGCCTACGAGCAGTACTTC | CASSSNEGTEGAYEQYF
TRBJ2-5 | TRBD2 | TRBV7-9 | TGTGCCAGCAGCTACCCACCGCGGGGGGGTTGGGAGACCCAGTACTTC | CASSYPPRGGWETQYF
TRBJ1-1 | NA | TRBV7-2 | TGTGCCAGCAGCCCGAATGGCGCTAGGACACCAAACACTGAAGCTTTCTTT | CASSPNGARTPNTEAFF
TRBJ2-7 | NA | TRBV2 | TGTGCCAGCAGTGAAGGCGGGACCGAGACCTACGAGCAGTACTTC | CASSEGGTETYEQYF
TRBJ1-1 | TRBD1 | TRBV18 | TGTGCCAGCTCACAGACGACAGGGGAGGTCACTGAAGCTTTCTTT | CASSQTTGEVTEAFF
TRBJ1-1 | TRBD1 | TRBV5-1 | TGCGCCAGCAGCACTGACAGGGGGCCTTTCTCATTGAACACTGAAGCTTTCTTT | CASSTDRGPFSLNTEAFF
TRBJ2-7 | TRBD1 | TRBV29-1 | TGCAGCGCCGGGGGACAGGGGAGGGCCTACGAGCAGTACTTC | CSAGGQGRAYEQYF
TRBJ2-1 | NA | TRBV11-2 | TGTGCCAGCAGCTCCTCCAGCGGCTACAATGAGCAGTTCTTC | CASSSSSGYNEQFF
TRBJ1-1 | NA | TRBV30 | TGTGCCTGGAGTACGGGGAACGGCTACACTGAAGCTTTCTTT | CAWSTGNGYTEAFF
TRBJ2-3 | NA | TRBV10-3 | TGTGCCATCAGTGAGGTAGCTAGCACAGATACGCAGTATTTT | CAISEVASTDTQYF
TRBJ2-7 | NA | TRBV7-9 | TGTGCCAGCAGCTTAGTGGGGAGGGAGCAGTACTTC | CASSLVGREQYF
TRBJ1-5 | NA | TRBV19 | TGTGCCAGTAGCGACACAAGCAATCAGCCCCAGCATTTT | CASSDTSNQPQHF
TRBJ1-1 | TRBD1 | TRBV5-4 | TGTGCCAGCAGCCCGGGACAGGGAGGACGTACTGAAGCTTTCTTT | CASSPGQGGRTEAFF
TRBJ1-2 | TRBD1 | TRBV2 | TGTGCCAGCACGCGGGACAGGGGATCGGGCTATGGCTACACCTTC | CASTRDRGSGYGYTF